These T cell receptor beta chains were read from a single sample in a study of CD8 T cells in Susac syndrome. Via MiXCR, TCRdb re-called the immunoSEQ multiplex PCR reads, giving one row per CDR3 protein. This table holds 180,000 or so distinct CDR3 sequences, around 96% found once. The sample was CD4+ T cells from PBMCs. These receptors were collected from a human donor in good health. CDR3s include the opening cysteine and the closing phenylalanine or tryptophan. The D gene is left open where the match is weak. Not all rows give a size; the values are once, few, many and, for expanded clones, a class.

cdr3_length: 12; j_call: TRBJ1-5; d_call: .; clone_size: .; v_call: TRBV29-1; cdr3_nt: TGCAGCGTTGGCTTGGTCAATCAGCCCCAGCATTTT; cdr3_aa: CSVGLVNQPQHF
cdr3_length: 14; j_call: TRBJ2-7; d_call: .; clone_size: .; v_call: TRBV15; cdr3_nt: TGTGCCACCAGCAGAGAAAAGGCCATCTACGAGCAGTACTTC; cdr3_aa: CATSREKAIYEQYF
cdr3_length: 15; j_call: TRBJ2-1; d_call: TRBD2; clone_size: .; v_call: TRBV12-3/TRBV12-4; cdr3_nt: TGTGCCAGCAGTCCTCAGCGGGGGGAATACAATGAGCAGTTCTTC; cdr3_aa: CASSPQRGEYNEQFF
cdr3_length: 14; j_call: TRBJ2-7; d_call: TRBD1; clone_size: once; v_call: TRBV5-1; cdr3_nt: TGCGCCAGCAGCCCCTCCGGGACAGACTACGAGCAGTACTTC; cdr3_aa: CASSPSGTDYEQYF
cdr3_length: 13; j_call: TRBJ2-7; d_call: TRBD1; clone_size: .; v_call: TRBV10-3; cdr3_nt: TGTGCCATCTCCCCAACAGGGGACCACGAGCAGTACTTC; cdr3_aa: CAISPTGDHEQYF
cdr3_length: 12; j_call: TRBJ2-3; d_call: .; clone_size: .; v_call: TRBV20-1; cdr3_nt: TGCAGTGCTAGCGTTGGCACAGATACGCAGTATTTT; cdr3_aa: CSASVGTDTQYF
cdr3_length: 15; j_call: TRBJ2-5; d_call: TRBD2; clone_size: .; v_call: TRBV2; cdr3_nt: TGTGCCAGCAGTGAAATGGCGGGGGGCCAAGAGACCCAGTACTTC; cdr3_aa: CASSEMAGGQETQYF
cdr3_length: 16; j_call: TRBJ1-1; d_call: TRBD1; clone_size: .; v_call: TRBV28; cdr3_nt: TGTGCCAGCAGTCCAGGGGACAGGGGAGGAAGCACTGAAGCTTTCTTT; cdr3_aa: CASSPGDRGGSTEAFF
cdr3_length: 13; j_call: TRBJ2-7; d_call: TRBD2; clone_size: .; v_call: TRBV28; cdr3_nt: TGTGCCAGCGCGGGACTAGCGGCGTACGAGCAGTACTTC; cdr3_aa: CASAGLAAYEQYF
cdr3_length: 13; j_call: TRBJ1-2; d_call: .; clone_size: .; v_call: TRBV20-1; cdr3_nt: TGCAGTGCTAGAATTGGGAACGGGAAGGGCTACACCTTC; cdr3_aa: CSARIGNGKGYTF
cdr3_length: 13; j_call: TRBJ2-1; d_call: .; clone_size: .; v_call: TRBV6-6; cdr3_nt: TGTGCCAGCAGTTACGAACAGTTCCATGAGCAGTTCTTC; cdr3_aa: CASSYEQFHEQFF
cdr3_length: 15; j_call: TRBJ2-3; d_call: .; clone_size: .; v_call: TRBV20-1; cdr3_nt: TGCAGTGCTAGCGGGGTCGGGGGCCAATTAGATACGCAGTATTTT; cdr3_aa: CSASGVGGQLDTQYF
cdr3_length: 16; j_call: TRBJ2-5; d_call: TRBD1; clone_size: once; v_call: TRBV7-8; cdr3_nt: TGTGCCAGCAGCCCCCCCACCCCGGGGACAGAAGAGACCCAGTACTTC; cdr3_aa: CASSPPTPGTEETQYF
cdr3_length: 15; j_call: TRBJ2-3; d_call: TRBD1; clone_size: .; v_call: TRBV20-1; cdr3_nt: TGCAGTGCTAACGACAGGGTAGAGGGAGCAGATACGCAGTATTTT; cdr3_aa: CSANDRVEGADTQYF
cdr3_length: 15; j_call: TRBJ2-5; d_call: .; clone_size: .; v_call: TRBV5-4; cdr3_nt: TGTGCCAGCAGCGTGGACGGGCGGAAACAAGAGACCCAGTACTTC; cdr3_aa: CASSVDGRKQETQYF
cdr3_length: 15; j_call: TRBJ1-4; d_call: .; clone_size: .; v_call: TRBV27; cdr3_nt: TGTGCCAGCAGTTTATTAGGCAGGGAGCCTGAAAAACTGTTTTTT; cdr3_aa: CASSLLGREPEKLFF
cdr3_length: 14; j_call: TRBJ2-7; d_call: TRBD2; clone_size: .; v_call: TRBV6-2/TRBV6-3; cdr3_nt: TGTGCCAGCAGTTCCCTAGCGGGCACCTACGAGCAGTACTTC; cdr3_aa: CASSSLAGTYEQYF
cdr3_length: 13; j_call: TRBJ2-7; d_call: .; clone_size: once; v_call: TRBV20-1; cdr3_nt: TGCAGTGCCGCCGGGGGGCGCATGGGCGAGCAGTACTTC; cdr3_aa: CSAAGGRMGEQYF
cdr3_length: 12; j_call: TRBJ2-1; d_call: .; clone_size: few; v_call: TRBV7-2; cdr3_nt: TGTGCCAGCAGCTTAGTGGCCAATGAGCAGTTCTTC; cdr3_aa: CASSLVANEQFF
cdr3_length: 14; j_call: TRBJ2-7; d_call: .; clone_size: .; v_call: TRBV15; cdr3_nt: TGTGCCACCAGCCAAGTGGGGGGTCACTACGAGCAGTACTTC; cdr3_aa: CATSQVGGHYEQYF
cdr3_length: 19; j_call: TRBJ2-7; d_call: TRBD1; clone_size: .; v_call: TRBV7-8; cdr3_nt: TGTGCCAGCAGCTCCCCCGCCGGACAGGGTGAAATAAGCTCCTACGAGCAGTACTTC; cdr3_aa: CASSSPAGQGEISSYEQYF
cdr3_length: 17; j_call: TRBJ2-1; d_call: TRBD2; clone_size: .; v_call: TRBV4-3; cdr3_nt: TGCGCCAGCAGCCGTGGACTAGCGGGGGCGTCCTACAATGAGCAGTTCTTC; cdr3_aa: CASSRGLAGASYNEQFF
cdr3_length: 12; j_call: TRBJ2-7; d_call: .; clone_size: .; v_call: TRBV20-1; cdr3_nt: TGCAGTGCTAGAAGGGCCGGGGACGAGCAGTACTTC; cdr3_aa: CSARRAGDEQYF
cdr3_length: 13; j_call: TRBJ2-1; d_call: .; clone_size: .; v_call: TRBV7-9; cdr3_nt: TGTGCCAGCAGCTTAAGTATTGGCAATGAGCAGTTCTTC; cdr3_aa: CASSLSIGNEQFF
cdr3_length: 12; j_call: TRBJ2-2; d_call: .; clone_size: .; v_call: TRBV20-1; cdr3_nt: TGCAGTGCAAAGAGTCGCACCGGGGAGCTGTTTTTT; cdr3_aa: CSAKSRTGELFF
cdr3_length: 14; j_call: TRBJ1-2; d_call: .; clone_size: .; v_call: TRBV6-1; cdr3_nt: TGTGCCAGCAGTGATATCCGGACAGCATATGGCTACACCTTC; cdr3_aa: CASSDIRTAYGYTF
cdr3_length: 16; j_call: TRBJ2-3; d_call: .; clone_size: .; v_call: TRBV3-1; cdr3_nt: TGTGCCAGCAGCCTCGACTTGGGATCCGGCGCAGATACGCAGTATTTT; cdr3_aa: CASSLDLGSGADTQYF
cdr3_length: 14; j_call: TRBJ1-1; d_call: TRBD1; clone_size: .; v_call: TRBV7-9; cdr3_nt: TGTGCCAGCAGCTTACAGGGGGTAAACACTGAAGCTTTCTTT; cdr3_aa: CASSLQGVNTEAFF
cdr3_length: 12; j_call: TRBJ2-3; d_call: .; clone_size: .; v_call: TRBV2; cdr3_nt: TGTGCCAGCGGAAGGGGCACAGATACGCAGTATTTT; cdr3_aa: CASGRGTDTQYF
cdr3_length: 14; j_call: TRBJ1-2; d_call: TRBD1; clone_size: .; v_call: TRBV5-6; cdr3_nt: TGTGCCAGCATGAGGAGAGACAGGGGGCATGGCTACACCTTC; cdr3_aa: CASMRRDRGHGYTF
cdr3_length: 13; j_call: TRBJ1-1; d_call: .; clone_size: .; v_call: TRBV29-1; cdr3_nt: TGCAGCGTTGTCCAGGGACTGAACACTGAAGCTTTCTTT; cdr3_aa: CSVVQGLNTEAFF
cdr3_length: 15; j_call: TRBJ2-1; d_call: .; clone_size: .; v_call: TRBV19; cdr3_nt: TGTGCCAGTAGTATTGGGGCCGGGACCTACAATGAGCAGTTCTTC; cdr3_aa: CASSIGAGTYNEQFF
cdr3_length: 14; j_call: TRBJ2-7; d_call: .; clone_size: .; v_call: TRBV12-3/TRBV12-4; cdr3_nt: TGTGCCAGCAGTTTCACGGTGGCAGCCTACGAGCAGTACTTC; cdr3_aa: CASSFTVAAYEQYF
cdr3_length: 12; j_call: TRBJ2-1; d_call: TRBD1; clone_size: once; v_call: TRBV29-1; cdr3_nt: TGCAGCGACTTGGACAGGATCAATGAGCAGTTCTTC; cdr3_aa: CSDLDRINEQFF
cdr3_length: 14; j_call: TRBJ2-7; d_call: .; clone_size: .; v_call: TRBV15; cdr3_nt: TGTGCCACCAGCAGAGATCATGATTTGGGGGAGCAGTACTTC; cdr3_aa: CATSRDHDLGEQYF
cdr3_length: 13; j_call: TRBJ2-5; d_call: .; clone_size: .; v_call: TRBV20-1; cdr3_nt: TGCAGTGCTAGAGATCCCATCCAAGAGACCCAGTACTTC; cdr3_aa: CSARDPIQETQYF
cdr3_length: 12; j_call: TRBJ1-6; d_call: .; clone_size: once; v_call: TRBV6-5; cdr3_nt: TGTGCCAGCAGTTTTTTGAGTTCACCCCTCCACTTT; cdr3_aa: CASSFLSSPLHF
cdr3_length: 12; j_call: TRBJ2-7; d_call: .; clone_size: .; v_call: TRBV2; cdr3_nt: TGTGCCAGCAGTGAAGTGAGCGACGAGCAGTACTTC; cdr3_aa: CASSEVSDEQYF
cdr3_length: 11; j_call: TRBJ2-5; d_call: .; clone_size: .; v_call: TRBV18; cdr3_nt: TGTGTAAGCAGGGAAGTGGAGACCCAGTACTTC; cdr3_aa: CVSREVETQYF
cdr3_length: 15; j_call: TRBJ2-7; d_call: .; clone_size: .; v_call: TRBV6-6; cdr3_nt: TGTGCCAGCAGTTACTCGCCGGAGAGCTCCTACGAGCAGTACTTC; cdr3_aa: CASSYSPESSYEQYF
cdr3_length: 19; j_call: TRBJ2-3; d_call: .; clone_size: .; v_call: TRBV4-1; cdr3_nt: TGCGCCAGCAGCCCTCATGAGATGTGGGGGGCCCCGTTCAGGGATACGCAGTATTTT; cdr3_aa: CASSPHEMWGAPFRDTQYF
cdr3_length: 16; j_call: TRBJ2-7; d_call: .; clone_size: .; v_call: TRBV9; cdr3_nt: TGTGCCAGCAGCCCCCCCCCTCGGGACGGAACCTACGAGCAGTACTTC; cdr3_aa: CASSPPPRDGTYEQYF
cdr3_length: 12; j_call: TRBJ2-7; d_call: TRBD1; clone_size: .; v_call: TRBV15; cdr3_nt: TGTGCCACCAGCAGGGGGACAGGTCAGCAGTACTTC; cdr3_aa: CATSRGTGQQYF
cdr3_length: 13; j_call: TRBJ2-5; d_call: .; clone_size: .; v_call: TRBV29-1; cdr3_nt: TGCAGCGTGTGCGACAGCGGACAAGAGACCCAGTACTTC; cdr3_aa: CSVCDSGQETQYF
cdr3_length: 15; j_call: TRBJ1-2; d_call: TRBD1; clone_size: .; v_call: TRBV4-2; cdr3_nt: TGTGCCAGCAGCCAAGGCGGACAGGCGAACTATGGCTACACCTTC; cdr3_aa: CASSQGGQANYGYTF
cdr3_length: 13; j_call: TRBJ2-1; d_call: .; clone_size: .; v_call: TRBV3-1; cdr3_nt: TGTGCCAGCAGCCAAGATTTGGCATCGAAGCAGTTCTTC; cdr3_aa: CASSQDLASKQFF
cdr3_length: 13; j_call: TRBJ2-4; d_call: .; clone_size: .; v_call: TRBV3-1; cdr3_nt: TGTGCCAGCAGCCAAGGGGGCCCAAACATTCAGTACTTC; cdr3_aa: CASSQGGPNIQYF
cdr3_length: 13; j_call: TRBJ2-5; d_call: TRBD1; clone_size: few; v_call: TRBV7-9; cdr3_nt: TGTGCCAGCAGCTTACGACAGGGAGAGACCCAGTACTTC; cdr3_aa: CASSLRQGETQYF
cdr3_length: 15; j_call: TRBJ2-6; d_call: .; clone_size: .; v_call: TRBV5-4; cdr3_nt: TGTGCCAGCAGCTTGGACCTCTCTGGGGCCAACGTCCTGACTTTC; cdr3_aa: CASSLDLSGANVLTF
cdr3_length: 16; j_call: TRBJ2-5; d_call: TRBD2; clone_size: .; v_call: TRBV4-2; cdr3_nt: TGTGCCAGCAGCAAAATTAGCGGGGGGCCAGGGGAGACCCAGTACTTC; cdr3_aa: CASSKISGGPGETQYF
cdr3_length: 15; j_call: TRBJ2-2; d_call: .; clone_size: .; v_call: TRBV2; cdr3_nt: TGTGCCAGCAGTGAAGTAACAGGATACACCGGGGAGCTGTTTTTT; cdr3_aa: CASSEVTGYTGELFF
cdr3_length: 16; j_call: TRBJ2-1; d_call: TRBD2; clone_size: .; v_call: TRBV29-1; cdr3_nt: TGCAGCGGGCTTAGCGGGGGCCCTTCCTCCTACAATGAGCAGTTCTTC; cdr3_aa: CSGLSGGPSSYNEQFF
cdr3_length: 13; j_call: TRBJ2-3; d_call: .; clone_size: .; v_call: TRBV6-5; cdr3_nt: TGTGCAGTCGGGCCACGGGACACAGATACGCAGTATTTT; cdr3_aa: CAVGPRDTDTQYF
cdr3_length: 14; j_call: TRBJ1-2; d_call: .; clone_size: .; v_call: TRBV5-1; cdr3_nt: TGCGCCAGCAGCTTGGGTGATTCTAACTATGGCTACACCTTC; cdr3_aa: CASSLGDSNYGYTF